This T cell receptor (beta chain) is from a study of regulatory T cells in long-lasting Graves disease. Trimming removed 2 bases from V and 4 bases from J, with 6 bases in between. Germline CDR1 reads MNHEY; CDR2 reads SVGAGI. This CDR3 spans 13 amino acids. Time point specified: newly diagnosed GD, antithyroid drugs for less than 3 months. Scientists built the TCR library using RNA that was extracted from PBMCs. Building the TCR beta libraries relied on iRepertoire HTBI primers, and CDR3 regions underwent Arm-PCR. MiXCR, run by TCRdb on the multiplex PCR reads, gives a single entry per CDR3 protein. The sample has around 360,000 distinct CDR3 sequences, about 17% seen once; the top ten hold over 20%. This same sample was also part of a study on T cells in Graves' hyperthyroidism and ophthalmopathy. That paper states: Stable hyperthyroidism: no ophthalmopathy progression over 18 months of follow-up. Newly diagnosed hyperthyroidism patients aged 18 to 65 years had disease lasting under 2 months. A set of HTBI primers served as the primers for a first-round RT-PCR of the TCR CDR3.

The clonotype originates from a woman between 18 and 29 years old with Graves disease. The starting material was peripheral blood mononuclear cells (PBMCs), obtained at new diagnosis, from a patient treated with antithyroid drugs. This sequence joins TRBV6-5 and TRBJ1-5; no reliable D call. The DNA for the CDR3 is TGTGCCAGCAGTTACATCGTTAATCAGCCCCAGCATTTT. It translates to CASSYIVNQPQHF.